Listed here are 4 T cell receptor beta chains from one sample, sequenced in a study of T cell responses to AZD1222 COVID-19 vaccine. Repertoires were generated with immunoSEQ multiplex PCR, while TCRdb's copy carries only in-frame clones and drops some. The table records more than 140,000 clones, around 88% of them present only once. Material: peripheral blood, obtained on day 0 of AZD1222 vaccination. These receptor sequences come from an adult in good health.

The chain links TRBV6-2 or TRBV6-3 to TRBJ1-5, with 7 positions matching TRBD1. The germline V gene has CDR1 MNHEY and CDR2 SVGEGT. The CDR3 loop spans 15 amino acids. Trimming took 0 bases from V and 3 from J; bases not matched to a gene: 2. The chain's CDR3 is CASSYSGQINQPQHF. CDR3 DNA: TGTGCCAGCAGTTACTCGGGACAGATCAATCAGCCCCAGCATTTT.

The CDR3 bases are TGTGCCAGCAGCTTAGTGTCTGGAAACACTGAAGCTTTCTTT. Protein product: CASSLVSGNTEAFF. The V and J genes are TRBV7-6 and TRBJ1-1; D is ambiguous. Trimming stripped 1 base from V and 2 bases from J, with 8 bases between. CDR1 and CDR2 (germline): SGHVS, FNYEAQ. This CDR3 region has 14 residues.

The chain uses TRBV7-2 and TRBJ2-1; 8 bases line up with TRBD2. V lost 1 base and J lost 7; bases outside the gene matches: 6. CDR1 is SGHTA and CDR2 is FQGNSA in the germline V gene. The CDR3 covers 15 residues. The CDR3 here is CASSLVASGSNEQFF. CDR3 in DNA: TGTGCCAGCAGCTTAGTGGCTAGCGGGTCTAATGAGCAGTTCTTC.

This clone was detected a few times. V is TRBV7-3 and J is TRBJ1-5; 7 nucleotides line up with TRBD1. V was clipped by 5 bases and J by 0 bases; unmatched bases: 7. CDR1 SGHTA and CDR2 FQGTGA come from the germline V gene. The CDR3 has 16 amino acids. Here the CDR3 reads CASSPRDRYSNQPQHF. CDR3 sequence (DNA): TGTGCCAGCAGCCCAAGGGACAGATATAGCAATCAGCCCCAGCATTTT. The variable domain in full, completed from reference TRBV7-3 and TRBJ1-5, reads GAGVSQTPSNKVTEKGKYVELRCDPISGHTALYWYRQSLGQGPEFLIYFQGTGAADDSGLPNDRFFAVRPEGSVSTLKIQRTERGDSAVYLCASSPRDRYSNQPQHFGDGTRLSIL.